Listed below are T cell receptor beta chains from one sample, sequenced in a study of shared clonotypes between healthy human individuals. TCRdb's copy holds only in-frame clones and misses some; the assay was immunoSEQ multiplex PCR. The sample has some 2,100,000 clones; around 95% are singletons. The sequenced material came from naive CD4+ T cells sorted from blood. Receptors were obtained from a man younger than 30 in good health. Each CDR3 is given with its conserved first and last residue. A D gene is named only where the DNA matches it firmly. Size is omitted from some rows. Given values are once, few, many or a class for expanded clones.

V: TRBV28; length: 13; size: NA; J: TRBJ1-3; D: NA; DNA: TGTGCCAGCAGTCAACAGCCTGGAAACACCATATATTTT; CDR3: CASSQQPGNTIYF
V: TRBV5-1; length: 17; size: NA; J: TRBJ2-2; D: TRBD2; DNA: TGCGCCAGCAGCCGAGAAGTGGCGGGAGGGCTCACCGGGGAGCTGTTTTTT; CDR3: CASSREVAGGLTGELFF
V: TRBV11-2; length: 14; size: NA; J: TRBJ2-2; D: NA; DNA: TGTGCCAGCAGAAATCTCCTTAACACCGGGGAGCTGTTTTTT; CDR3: CASRNLLNTGELFF
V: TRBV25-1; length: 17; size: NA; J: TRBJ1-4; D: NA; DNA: TGTGCCAGCAGTGAATCGTATACCCCCCGGAGTAATGAAAAACTGTTTTTT; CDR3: CASSESYTPRSNEKLFF
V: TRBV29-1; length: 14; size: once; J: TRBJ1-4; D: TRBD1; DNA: TGCAGCGTTCTAACAGGGGTGACTAATGAAAAACTGTTTTTT; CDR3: CSVLTGVTNEKLFF
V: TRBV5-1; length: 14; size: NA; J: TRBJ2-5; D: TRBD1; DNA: TGCGCCAGCAGGCACACACAGGGGTCGGAGACCCAGTACTTC; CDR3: CASRHTQGSETQYF
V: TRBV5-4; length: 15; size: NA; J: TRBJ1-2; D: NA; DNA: TGTGCCAGCAGCTTGGACCGGGGAAGAAACTATGGCTACACCTTC; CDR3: CASSLDRGRNYGYTF
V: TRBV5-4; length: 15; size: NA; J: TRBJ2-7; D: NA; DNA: TGTGCCAGCAGGCCCCGGTCAGGGGATTCCTACGAGCAGTACTTC; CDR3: CASRPRSGDSYEQYF
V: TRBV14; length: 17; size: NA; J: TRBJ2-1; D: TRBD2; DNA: TGTGCCAGCAGCCAACTTCATGGACTAGCGGAGAGCAATGAGCAGTTCTTC; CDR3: CASSQLHGLAESNEQFF
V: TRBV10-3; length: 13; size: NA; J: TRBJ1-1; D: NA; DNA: TGTGCCATCAGTGGACCGCCGAACACTGAAGCTTTCTTT; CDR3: CAISGPPNTEAFF
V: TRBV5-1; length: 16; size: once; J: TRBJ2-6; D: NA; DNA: TGCGCCAGCAGCTTTGAGGTTCTCTCTGGGGCCAACGTCCTGACTTTC; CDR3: CASSFEVLSGANVLTF
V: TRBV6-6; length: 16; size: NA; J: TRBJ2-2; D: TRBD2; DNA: TGTGCCAGCAGCTTCACTAGCGGGGGTAACACCGGGGAGCTGTTTTTT; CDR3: CASSFTSGGNTGELFF
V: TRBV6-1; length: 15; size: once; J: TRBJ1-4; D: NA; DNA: TGTGCCAGCAGCTCAACCGGGACCTCGGATGAAAAACTGTTTTTT; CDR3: CASSSTGTSDEKLFF
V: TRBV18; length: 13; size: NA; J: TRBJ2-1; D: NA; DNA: TGTGCCAGCTCATCTGGAATGATCAATGAGCAGTTCTTC; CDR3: CASSSGMINEQFF
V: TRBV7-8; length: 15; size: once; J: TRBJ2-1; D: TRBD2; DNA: TGTGCCAGCAGCTACGGGACTAGCGGGAACAATGAGCAGTTCTTC; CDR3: CASSYGTSGNNEQFF
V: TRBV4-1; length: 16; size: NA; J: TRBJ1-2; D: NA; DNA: TGCGCCAGCAGCCAAGTCCCTGGGCCTCAACTCCTTGGCTACACCTTC; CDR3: CASSQVPGPQLLGYTF
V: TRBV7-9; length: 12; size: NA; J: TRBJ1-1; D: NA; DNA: TGTGCCAGCAGCTTGGGGAGCACTGAAGCTTTCTTT; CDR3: CASSLGSTEAFF